This TCR beta chain was recorded in a study of immune cell composition in non-small cell lung cancer. Study-wide context: Histologic subtype was mainly adenocarcinoma or squamous cell carcinoma.

As for this clone: The antigen is unknown.

Method: immunoSEQ multiplex PCR; TCRdb's copy keeps in-frame clones and lacks some. This table has thousands of clones, approximately 84% appearing once. Study observations and caveats: Top 10 clone scores and clonality were higher in squamous than adenocarcinoma. Tumour TCR-beta clonality was not significantly tied to smoking pack-years.

This TCR came from a human donor with non-small cell lung cancer. Specimen: lung tumor tissue.

The CDR3 coding sequence is TGTGCCAGCAGTTACTCGAGTGGGGCCGACCAAGAGACCCAGTACTTC. Residues: CASSYSSGADQETQYF. The chain has TRBV6-5 and TRBJ2-5, with D perhaps matching TRBD1 (5 bases). This CDR3 spans 16 amino acids. Germline loops: CDR1 MNHEY, CDR2 SVGAGI. With 0 bases removed from V and 0 bases from J, the gap between germline ends came to 11 bases.